A selection of T cell receptor beta chains follows, all from one sample in a study of immune characterization of retroperitoneal liposarcoma. TCRdb processed the PCR reads anew with MiXCR; each CDR3 protein has one entry. The table lists 2,000 to 2,500 distinct CDR3 sequences, less than 40% of them singletons. Input material: tumor tissue. Source of these receptors: a male donor with retroperitoneal liposarcoma. Both conserved end residues are part of each CDR3. The order of the fields is CDR3 protein, CDR3 DNA, clone size, J gene, V gene, D gene. D genes are given only for firm matches. Only some rows state a clone size, as once, few, many or a class for expanded clones.

cdr3_aa: CASSLDSSQETQYF; cdr3_nt: TGTGCCAGCAGCTTAGATAGCAGTCAAGAGACCCAGTACTTC; clone_size: .; j_call: TRBJ2-5; v_call: TRBV7-9; d_call: .
cdr3_aa: CASSLDGGSYNEQFF; cdr3_nt: TGTGCCAGCAGCTTGGACGGGGGGAGTTACAATGAGCAGTTCTTC; clone_size: .; j_call: TRBJ2-1; v_call: TRBV7-3; d_call: TRBD2
cdr3_aa: CASRYQLAGANEQFF; cdr3_nt: TGTGCCAGCAGGTATCAACTAGCAGGGGCCAATGAGCAGTTCTTC; clone_size: .; j_call: TRBJ2-1; v_call: TRBV6-5; d_call: .
cdr3_aa: CASNLAGSYEQYF; cdr3_nt: TGTGCCAGCAATCTAGCGGGCTCCTACGAGCAGTACTTC; clone_size: .; j_call: TRBJ2-7; v_call: TRBV6-6; d_call: TRBD2
cdr3_aa: CASSLQSGGLYEQFF; cdr3_nt: TGTGCCAGCAGCTTACAATCCGGGGGGCTTTACGAGCAGTTCTTC; clone_size: few; j_call: TRBJ2-1; v_call: TRBV7-2; d_call: .
cdr3_aa: CASSPIAGRFQETQYF; cdr3_nt: TGTGCCAGCAGCCCAATAGCGGGGCGCTTCCAAGAGACCCAGTACTTC; clone_size: .; j_call: TRBJ2-5; v_call: TRBV6-1; d_call: TRBD2
cdr3_aa: CASSLVSYEQFF; cdr3_nt: TGTGCCAGCAGCTTAGTTTCCTACGAGCAGTTCTTC; clone_size: .; j_call: TRBJ2-1; v_call: TRBV7-6; d_call: .
cdr3_aa: CASSGTGGEKLFF; cdr3_nt: TGTGCCAGCAGCGGGACAGGGGGTGAAAAACTGTTTTTT; clone_size: once; j_call: TRBJ1-4; v_call: TRBV12-3/TRBV12-4; d_call: TRBD1
cdr3_aa: CASSPRTGFSSYEQFF; cdr3_nt: TGTGCCAGCAGTCCCCGGACAGGGTTTAGCTCCTACGAGCAGTTCTTC; clone_size: .; j_call: TRBJ2-1; v_call: TRBV6-1; d_call: TRBD1
cdr3_aa: CAISESNRGDGYTF; cdr3_nt: TGTGCCATCAGTGAGTCGAACAGGGGGGATGGCTACACCTTC; clone_size: .; j_call: TRBJ1-2; v_call: TRBV10-3; d_call: TRBD1
cdr3_aa: CASSELQETQYF; cdr3_nt: TGTGCCAGCAGTGAACTCCAAGAGACCCAGTACTTC; clone_size: medium-sized; j_call: TRBJ2-5; v_call: TRBV25-1; d_call: .
cdr3_aa: CASSYSWNYGYTF; cdr3_nt: TGTGCCAGCAGTTACTCCTGGAACTATGGCTACACCTTC; clone_size: .; j_call: TRBJ1-2; v_call: TRBV6-6; d_call: .
cdr3_aa: CASRVHGYNEQYF; cdr3_nt: TGTGCCAGCAGAGTACATGGATACAATGAGCAGTACTTC; clone_size: .; j_call: TRBJ2-4; v_call: TRBV6-1; d_call: .
cdr3_aa: CSADSWGQETQYF; cdr3_nt: TGCAGTGCTGATTCGTGGGGGCAAGAGACCCAGTACTTC; clone_size: once; j_call: TRBJ2-5; v_call: TRBV20-1; d_call: .